This T cell receptor beta chain comes out of a study of response to subunit inactivated influenza vaccine (dated by TCRdb to between 2017 and 2018). About the study as a whole: Deep quantitative profiling of the T cell receptor repertoire was used in the study to follow responses to a trivalent subunit inactivated influenza vaccine.

Comment on this clonotype: The antigen it recognizes is unknown. No per-base quality is available; no much larger clone lies one base away.

The library relied on RT-PCR. TCRdb names Illumina HiSeq 2500 as the instrument used. Using fastp at Q25 and MiXCR, TCRdb reprocessed the public reads and kept productive beta chains. Each entry merges the rows of one CDR3 protein and shows their most common DNA and genes. This sample lists about 700,000 distinct CDR3 sequences; 11% to 15% were detected once. The ten largest clones take up 6% to 7% of the sample. In the germline V gene, CDR1 corresponds to SGHRS and CDR2 to YFSETQ. The CDR3, from cysteine to phenylalanine, totals 16 residues. Only the CDR3 part of the read is kept: 48 bases, read in frame from the first base. V loses 3 bases, J loses 6 bases, and the germline ends lie 19 bases apart. Paper-wide results and their limitations: The authors proposed that each seasonal influenza vaccination may bring in only a limited number of new T cells.

The clonotype comes from a man aged 45 to 65 who received an inactivated influenza vaccine. Donor details come from another sample of the same person, matched by shared clones. The rearranged segments are TRBV5-1 and TRBJ2-1; D gene: possibly TRBD1, on 6 matching bases. The sequencing used PBMCs from blood, collected 14 days before vaccination. The CDR3 region reads CASSSYAGDRINEQFF. The nucleotide sequence reads TGCGCCAGCAGCTCATATGCGGGCGACAGGATCAATGAGCAGTTCTTC.